This entry concerns a single T cell receptor (beta chain). The antigen it recognizes is unknown. No qualities accompany the bases; no much larger clone lies one base away. Amplification of TCR beta CDR3 regions was carried out from RNA transcripts. The TCR CDR3 was subjected to a first round of RT-PCR using the HTBI primer set and the Qiagen OneStep RT-PCR kit. A second multiplex PCR round built the libraries, followed by size selection and purification. Libraries were sequenced paired-end with 100 bp reads on an Illumina HiSeq2000. Regarding the original processing steps: SOAPnuke was used to process the raw data, throwing out any read that contained adapters or uncalled bases, had a mean Phred below 15, or lacked an exact constant-primer or identifier match. High-quality paired reads were merged with COPE v1.2.5, and unique nucleotide sequences were defined as clonotypes. Clonotypes were aligned to IMGT TRBV, TRBD and TRBJ reference segments using MiTCR v1.1. The analysis included only V-J combinations with a frequency above 0.0001, which together covered 98% to 99.2% of the repertoires. The TCS score was defined as F50 (clonal expansion) divided by E x V (chaos), with BLOSUM62-based TCRdist calculated between CDR3 peptides within each V-J. Welch's t-statistics and random forest reduced around 520 V-J features to 10 to 15, which were used in a naive Bayes classifier (R e1071). Thyroid-blood repertoire similarity was quantified with the Morisita-Horn index. The raw public data were reprocessed by TCRdb itself: fastp quality trimming at Q25, MiXCR clonotype calling, in-frame beta chains only. One record per CDR3 amino acid sequence lists the most common genes and DNA. It is TCRdb's table, rather than the study itself, that gives the V and J calls and clone size. This sample is represented by more than 500,000 distinct CDR3 sequences; around 46% of them were singletons. The ten most abundant clones make up 15% to 20% of the sample.

The entry originates in a study of T cells in Graves' hyperthyroidism and ophthalmopathy (dated 2019 in TCRdb). About the study as a whole: A discovery cohort of roughly 100 patients, roughly 45 with Graves' ophthalmopathy and approximately 60 with stable Graves' hyperthyroidism, was used to find distinguishing TCR V-J signatures. For training and testing, the roughly 97 patients in the discovery cohort were randomly divided in a 7:3 ratio. After blood sampling, hyperthyroidism patients were treated with methimazole at a starting dose of 30 mg daily, and ophthalmopathy patients were treated with high-dose intravenous methylprednisolone. In addition, the study compared T-cell repertoires in thyroid tissue and in blood from 6 or 7 Graves' hyperthyroidism patients. The paper describes TCR Vbeta CDR3 sequencing of fewer than 150 peripheral blood samples, made up of fewer than 50 ophthalmopathy patients, 70 to 75 hyperthyroidism patients and roughly 17 progressor patients. Prospective prediction of ophthalmopathy was tested in an independent validation cohort of some 20 hyperthyroidism patients and 17 patients who later progressed to ophthalmopathy. The paper's findings and limits, for the study overall: In validation, the model predicted progression to ophthalmopathy with about 71% sensitivity and 72% to 85% specificity, a median of 6.5 months before onset. No statistical method was used to fix the sample size in advance, and group allocation was not hidden from the investigators. A 13 V-J signature model separated ophthalmopathy from stable hyperthyroidism, with about 88% sensitivity and about 81% specificity in cross-validation and 80%/75% in testing. Blood samples also contained most of the expanded thyroid clonotypes (frequency above 0.001), which suggests that blood repertoires may reflect thyroid immune responses.

Patients with uncontrolled infections, other autoimmune diseases, pregnancy or lactation were excluded. Diagnoses were based on clinical symptoms, serum thyroxine and TRAb, thyroid ultrasound and orbital computed tomography. Total RNA was extracted using Trizol reagent, and RNA quality was assessed on an Agilent 2100 Bioanalyzer. This sequence was found in an adult woman with Graves' disease, either hyperthyroidism or ophthalmopathy (not recorded which). The source material was peripheral blood or thyroid tissue (not recorded which).

In nucleotides, the sequence is TGCAGTGCTAGTGGGCAGGGGTTGAATGGCTACACCTTC. This yields the protein CSASGQGLNGYTF. Recombination joined TRBV20-1 with TRBJ1-2, with TRBD1 tentatively as D gene (6 bases match). Deletion took 3 bases off V and 6 bases off J, with a span of 14 bases between the germline ends. The CDR3 holds 13 amino acids from the cysteine to the phenylalanine. Only the CDR3 part of the read is kept: 39 bases, read in frame from the first base. The germline V gene (reference sequence) yields DFQATT for CDR1 and SNEGSKA for CDR2.